The sequence of this TCR beta chain was determined in a study of blood T cell repertoires in COVID-19. TCRdb keeps only in-frame clones here, not all; method: immunoSEQ multiplex PCR. In the table there are under 200,000 clones, about 85% of which are singletons. Material for sequencing was peripheral blood. This clonotype was obtained from a woman over 75 with acute or convalescent COVID-19.

As DNA, the CDR3 is TGTGCCACCACAGTAGGGGACAGGACGCAGTATTTT. It specifies CATTVGDRTQYF. The rearrangement joins TRBV19 to TRBJ2-3, with TRBD1 matching over 8 bases. V dropped 10 bases and J dropped 9; count of bases not matched to a gene: 9. The CDR3 runs to 12 residues. CDR1 and CDR2 from the germline V gene are LNHDA and SQIVND (reference sequence).